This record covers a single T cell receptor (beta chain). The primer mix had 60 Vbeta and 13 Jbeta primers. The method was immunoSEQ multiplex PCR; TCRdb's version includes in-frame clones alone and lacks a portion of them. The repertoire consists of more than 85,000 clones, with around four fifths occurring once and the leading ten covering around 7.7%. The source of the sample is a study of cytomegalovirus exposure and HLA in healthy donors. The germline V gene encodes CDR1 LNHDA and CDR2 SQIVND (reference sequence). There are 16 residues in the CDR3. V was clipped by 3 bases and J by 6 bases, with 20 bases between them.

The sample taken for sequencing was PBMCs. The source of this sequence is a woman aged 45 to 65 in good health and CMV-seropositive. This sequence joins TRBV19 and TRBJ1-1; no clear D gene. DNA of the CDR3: TGTGCCAGTAGTATCGGGGTAACAAGGAGGGTCTCTGAAGCTTTCTTT. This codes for CASSIGVTRRVSEAFF.